The entry below gives a single T cell receptor beta chain sequence along with its context. Assay used: immunoSEQ multiplex PCR; TCRdb lists only in-frame clones, some missing. The repertoire holds approximately 120,000 clones, with 80% to 95% as singletons. CDR3 size: 13 residues. V lost 5 bases and J lost 2, with 9 bases in between. Per the germline V gene, CDR1 is SGHTA and CDR2 is FQGTGA. This sample stems from a study of OX40 agonist ivuxolimab in advanced cancers. Specimen: CD4+ or CD8+ T cells sorted from blood, collected in a trial of the OX40 agonist ivuxolimab. The rearrangement links TRBV7-3 to TRBJ2-5, with a weak D call TRBD1 (5 bases). This receptor was identified in an adult with an advanced solid tumor such as melanoma, head and neck, liver or kidney cancer. The CDR3 DNA is TGTGCCAGCAGCCGACAGATTCAAGAGACCCAGTACTTC. Translated, it gives CASSRQIQETQYF. The entire variable domain, with the rest obtained from reference TRBV7-3 and TRBJ2-5, is as follows: GAGVSQTPSNKVTEKGKYVELRCDPISGHTALYWYRQSLGQGPEFLIYFQGTGAADDSGLPNDRFFAVRPEGSVSTLKIQRTERGDSAVYLCASSRQIQETQYFGPGTRLLVL.